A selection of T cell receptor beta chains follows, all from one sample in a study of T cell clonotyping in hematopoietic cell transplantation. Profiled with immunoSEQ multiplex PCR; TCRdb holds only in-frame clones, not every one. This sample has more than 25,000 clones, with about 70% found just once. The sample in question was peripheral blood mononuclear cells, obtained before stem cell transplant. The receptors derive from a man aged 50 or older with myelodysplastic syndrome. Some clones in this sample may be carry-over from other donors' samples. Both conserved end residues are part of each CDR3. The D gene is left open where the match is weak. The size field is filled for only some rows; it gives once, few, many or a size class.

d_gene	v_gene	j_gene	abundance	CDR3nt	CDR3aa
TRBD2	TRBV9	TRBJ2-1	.	TGTGCCAGCAGCGTAGCGGGTACTAGCGCCTCGAGCTCCTACAATGAGCAGTTCTTC	CASSVAGTSASSSYNEQFF
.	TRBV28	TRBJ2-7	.	TGTGCCAGCGAAGGAACAGATAACATGCGACCGAGATACGAGCAGTACTTC	CASEGTDNMRPRYEQYF
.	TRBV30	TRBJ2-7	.	TGTGCCTGGAGTCCAACCCCCAGATACGAGCAGTACTTC	CAWSPTPRYEQYF
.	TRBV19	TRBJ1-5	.	TGTGCCAGTAGTACCCTGCGGGGGGGTGGTCAGCCCCAGCATTTT	CASSTLRGGGQPQHF
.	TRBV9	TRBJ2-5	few	TGTGCCAGCAGCCGTGAGGGGCTCTCTCAAGAGACCCAGTACTTC	CASSREGLSQETQYF
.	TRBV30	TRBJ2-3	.	TGTGCCTGGAGTGAAATAGAAGCAACGCAGTATTTT	CAWSEIEATQYF
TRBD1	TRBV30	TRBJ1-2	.	TGTGCCTCTGACAGGGGAGGAAATGGCTACACCTTC	CASDRGGNGYTF
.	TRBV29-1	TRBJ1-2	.	TGCAGCGTTGAGGGGATAAGGGGCTACACCTTC	CSVEGIRGYTF
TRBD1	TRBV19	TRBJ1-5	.	TGTGCCAGTAGTGCTTACAGGGGGAATCAGCCCCAGCATTTT	CASSAYRGNQPQHF
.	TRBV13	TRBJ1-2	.	TGTGCCAGCAGCTTGAATGACTATGGCTACACCTTC	CASSLNDYGYTF
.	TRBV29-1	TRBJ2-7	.	TGCAGCGTTGAAGGACAGGGAGGGTACGAGCAGTACTTC	CSVEGQGGYEQYF
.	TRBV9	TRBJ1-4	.	TGTGCCAGCAGCGCCCCAGGAAGTAATGAAAAACTGTTTTTT	CASSAPGSNEKLFF
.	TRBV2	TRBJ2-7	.	TGTGCCAGCAGACCTTATCCGGGGACCTACGAGCAGTACTTC	CASRPYPGTYEQYF
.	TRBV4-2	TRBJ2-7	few	TGTGCCAGCAGCCAAGGACTTGGCTACGAGCAGTACTTC	CASSQGLGYEQYF
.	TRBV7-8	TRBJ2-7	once	TGTGCCAGCAGCCCACCGCAGCAGGACGAGCAGTACTTC	CASSPPQQDEQYF
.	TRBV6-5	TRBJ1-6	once	TGTGCCAGCAGTTACTCGAATCTTTCACCCCTCCACTTT	CASSYSNLSPLHF
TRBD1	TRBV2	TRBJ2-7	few	TGTGCCAGCAGTCTGGGACAGCTGTACGAGCAGTACTTC	CASSLGQLYEQYF
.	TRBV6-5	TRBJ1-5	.	TGTGCCAGCAGTTATGGGCGAAATCAGCCCCAGCATTTT	CASSYGRNQPQHF
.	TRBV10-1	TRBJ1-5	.	TGCGCCAGCAGTGAAGGCACCTATAGCAATCAGCCCCAGCATTTT	CASSEGTYSNQPQHF
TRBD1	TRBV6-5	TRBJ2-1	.	TGTGCCAGCAGGGGACAGGAAGACAATGAGCAGTTCTTC	CASRGQEDNEQFF
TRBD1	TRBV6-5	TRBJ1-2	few	TGTGCCAGCAGTTACGGGACAGGGAGGGATGGCTACACCTTC	CASSYGTGRDGYTF
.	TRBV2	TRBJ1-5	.	TGTGCCAGCAGTGTCGGACCAATCGGGCCCCAGCATTTT	CASSVGPIGPQHF
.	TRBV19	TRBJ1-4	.	TGTGCCAGTACCTCCGGGACGGCCCTAACTAATGAAAAACTGTTTTTT	CASTSGTALTNEKLFF
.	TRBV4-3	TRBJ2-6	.	TGCGCCAGCAGCCAGTCCGGGAGCGCTGGGGCCAACGTCCTGACTTTC	CASSQSGSAGANVLTF
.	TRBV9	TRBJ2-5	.	TGTGCCAGGGACAGACCACAAGAGACCCAGTACTTC	CARDRPQETQYF
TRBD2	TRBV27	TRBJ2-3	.	TGTGCCAGCAGCCTACTTAGACTAGCGCCCAACACAGATACGCAGTATTTT	CASSLLRLAPNTDTQYF
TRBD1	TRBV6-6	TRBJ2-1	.	TGTGCCAGCACCACGACAGGGGTCGATGAGCAGTTCTTC	CASTTTGVDEQFF
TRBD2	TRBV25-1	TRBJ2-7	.	TGTGCCAGCGACCTGGGGGGGGAGCAGTACTTC	CASDLGGEQYF
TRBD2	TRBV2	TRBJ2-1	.	TGTGCCAGCAGTCTGAGCGGGAGGGCCGGGAATGAGCAGTTCTTC	CASSLSGRAGNEQFF
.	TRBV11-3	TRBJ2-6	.	TGTGCCAGCAGCCCCTTCCCGGACGGACTGTTCTCTGGGGCCAACGTCCTGACTTTC	CASSPFPDGLFSGANVLTF
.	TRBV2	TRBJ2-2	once	TGTGCCAGCATTAAGGTTCGGAACACCGGGGAGCTGTTTTTT	CASIKVRNTGELFF
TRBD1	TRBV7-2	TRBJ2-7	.	TGTGCCAGCAGCTTCACAGGGGCCCTAGGTGGCCCCGAGCAGTACTTC	CASSFTGALGGPEQYF
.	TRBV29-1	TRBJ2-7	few	TGCAGCGTTGAAGGGAGGGCGGGAATTAGCGACGAGCAGTACTTC	CSVEGRAGISDEQYF
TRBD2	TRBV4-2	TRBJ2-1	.	TGTGCCAGCAGCCAGGAACTAGCGGGGGGTTATGATGAGCAGTTCTTC	CASSQELAGGYDEQFF
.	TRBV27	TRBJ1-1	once	TGTGCCAGCAGTTTTTCCGGGCGTGAAGCTTTCTTT	CASSFSGREAFF
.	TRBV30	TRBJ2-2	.	TGTGCCTGGAGTAAAACTACAGCCGGGGAGCTGTTTTTT	CAWSKTTAGELFF
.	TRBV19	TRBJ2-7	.	TGTGCCAGTTCTCTGGGCAGGGCAGGCTACGAGCAGTACTTC	CASSLGRAGYEQYF
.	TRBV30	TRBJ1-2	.	TGTGCCTGGAGCGACCTCGGGGGGACAAGTGGCTACACCTTC	CAWSDLGGTSGYTF
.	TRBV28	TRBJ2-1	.	TGTGCCAGCAGTTCACGTTCCTACAATGAGCAGTTCTTC	CASSSRSYNEQFF
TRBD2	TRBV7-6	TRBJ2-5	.	TGTGCCACAACTCGGGAAGCGGGGGGGATGGAGACCCAGTACTTC	CATTREAGGMETQYF
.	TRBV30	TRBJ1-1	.	TGTGCCTCCAGTTTCACTGAAGCTTTCTTT	CASSFTEAFF
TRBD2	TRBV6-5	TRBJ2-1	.	TGTGCCAGCAGACCCGGACTAGTCAATGAGCAGTTCTTC	CASRPGLVNEQFF
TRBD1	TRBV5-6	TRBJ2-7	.	TGTGCCAGCAGCTATTTGACAGGGGGGGCGAACGAGCAGTACTTC	CASSYLTGGANEQYF
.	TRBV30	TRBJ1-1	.	TGTGCCTGGAGTAAGCCACGGCAAGCTTTCTTT	CAWSKPRQAFF
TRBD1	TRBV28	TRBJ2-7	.	TGTGCCAGCAGTTTGAGGGGGCCCTACTACGAGCAGTACTTC	CASSLRGPYYEQYF
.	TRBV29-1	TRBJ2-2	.	TGCAGCGTCCGGGAGTCGGGTGACACCGGGGAGCTGTTTTTT	CSVRESGDTGELFF
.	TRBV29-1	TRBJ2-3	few	TGCAGCGTTGAATCTGGCGGGACCACAGATACGCAGTATTTT	CSVESGGTTDTQYF
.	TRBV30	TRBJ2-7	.	TGTGCCTGGAGTAGTAGCGTAGGCTACGAGCAGTACTTC	CAWSSSVGYEQYF